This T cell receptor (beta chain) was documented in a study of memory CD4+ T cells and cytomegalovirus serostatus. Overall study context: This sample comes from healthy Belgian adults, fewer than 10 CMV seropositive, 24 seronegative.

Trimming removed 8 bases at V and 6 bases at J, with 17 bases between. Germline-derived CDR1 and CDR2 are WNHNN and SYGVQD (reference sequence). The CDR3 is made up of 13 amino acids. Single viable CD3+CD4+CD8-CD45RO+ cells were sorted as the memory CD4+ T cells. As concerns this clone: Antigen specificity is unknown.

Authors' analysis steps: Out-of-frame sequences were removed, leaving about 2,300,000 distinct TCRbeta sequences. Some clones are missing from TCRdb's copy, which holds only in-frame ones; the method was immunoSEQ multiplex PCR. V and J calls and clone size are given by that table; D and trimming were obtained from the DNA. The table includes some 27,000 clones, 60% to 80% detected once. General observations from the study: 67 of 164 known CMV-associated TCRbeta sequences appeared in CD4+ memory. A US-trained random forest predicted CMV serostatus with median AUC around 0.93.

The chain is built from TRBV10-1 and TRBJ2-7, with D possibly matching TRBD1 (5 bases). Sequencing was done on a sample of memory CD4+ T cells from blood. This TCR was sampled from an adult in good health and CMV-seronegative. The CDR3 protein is CASALRQSGEQYF. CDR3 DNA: TGCGCCAGCGCCCTGAGACAGTCTGGCGAGCAGTACTTC.